This T cell receptor beta chain was sequenced in a study of shared clonotypes between healthy human individuals. Background on the study: Plates per donor: three CD4 naive, three CD4 memory, two CD8 naive, one CD8 memory. Study conclusions and caveats: Roughly 4.7% was the fraction of naive CD4 clonotypes found shared across a few donors.

Donors, healthy HIV-negative adults, lacked recent acute infections or vaccinations. The table came from immunoSEQ multiplex PCR; TCRdb's copy has only in-frame clones and leaves some out. The table lists some 1,400,000 clones, more than 95% of them singletons. Details on this clone: Its target is not known.

This CDR3 is 13 amino acids long. Per the germline V gene, CDR1 is SGHVS and CDR2 is FQNEAQ. V was trimmed by 4 bases and J by 3 bases, leaving 10 bases between them. The TCR originated in a man aged 25 to 40 in good health. The J gene is TRBJ2-7, the V gene TRBV7-8; D possibly corresponds to TRBD1 (6 bases). The material sequenced was naive CD4+ T cells sorted from blood. Subset described: CD45RA+ positively selected. The CDR3 DNA is TGTGCCAGCAGCTACCGGGACAACTACGAGCAGTACTTC. It codes for CASSYRDNYEQYF.